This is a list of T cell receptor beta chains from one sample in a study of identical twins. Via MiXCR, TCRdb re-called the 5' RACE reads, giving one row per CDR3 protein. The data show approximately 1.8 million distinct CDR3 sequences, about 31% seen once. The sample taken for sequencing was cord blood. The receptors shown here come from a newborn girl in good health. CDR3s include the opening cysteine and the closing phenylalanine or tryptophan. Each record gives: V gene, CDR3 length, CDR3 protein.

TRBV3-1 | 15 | CASSQLVTVGETQYF
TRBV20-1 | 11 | CSLKLQETQYF
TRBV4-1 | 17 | CASSQPTGSRAKNIQYF
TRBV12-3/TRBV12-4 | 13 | CASSDRLRRSQYF
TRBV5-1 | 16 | CASSPAFVAVNEKLFF
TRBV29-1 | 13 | CSVGLAGGQEQYF
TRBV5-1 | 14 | CASSLAGGAYEQYF
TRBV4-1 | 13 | CASSQLWNQPQHF
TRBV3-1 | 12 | CASSEYEETQYF
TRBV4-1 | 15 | CASSRSSGNSYEQYF
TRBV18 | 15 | CASSPWDSSGNTIYF
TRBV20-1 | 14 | CSARDRGVTDTQYF
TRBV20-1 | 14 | CSASRGLAGDTQYF
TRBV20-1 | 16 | CSASRGRPSGANVLTF
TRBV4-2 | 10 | CASSQDEQYF
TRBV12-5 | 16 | CASGLGLAPAEDEQYF
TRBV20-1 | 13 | CSAEGRKYNEQFF
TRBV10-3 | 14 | CAISEGGGSYEQYF
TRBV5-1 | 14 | CASTIGTGSYEQYF
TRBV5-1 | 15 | CASSLDRGRNYGYTF
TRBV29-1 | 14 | CSVEPTGIQETQYF
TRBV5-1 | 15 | CASSLGTSLNYGYTF
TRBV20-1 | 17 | CSAREASGGAKAGELFF
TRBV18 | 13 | CASSPKGGGGYTF
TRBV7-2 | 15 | CASSHGLAVAHTQYF
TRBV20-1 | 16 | CSARSRASGTTDTQYF
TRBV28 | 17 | CASSLWEGRGPYNEQFF
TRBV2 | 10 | CASSWYEQYF
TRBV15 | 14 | CATSRAGTAYEQYF
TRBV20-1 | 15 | CSAPRTSGSSYEQYF
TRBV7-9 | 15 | CASSLEDRDHEKLFF
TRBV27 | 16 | CASSLYGGQGLAGYTF
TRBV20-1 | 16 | CSARDTRLAGRETQFF
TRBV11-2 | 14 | CASSLVARSYEQYF
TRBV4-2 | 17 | CASSQGAGGRFSNEQYF
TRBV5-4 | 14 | CASSATGGLEKLFF
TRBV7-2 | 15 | CASSLSGTFNYGYTF
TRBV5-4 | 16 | CASSHYSGTSPHEQYF
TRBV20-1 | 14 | CSARAEKNGNTIYF
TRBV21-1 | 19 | CASTSPQGGVREWPYGYTF
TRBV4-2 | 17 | CASSQDLSWGDYNEQYF
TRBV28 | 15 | CASSFGQDINQPQHF